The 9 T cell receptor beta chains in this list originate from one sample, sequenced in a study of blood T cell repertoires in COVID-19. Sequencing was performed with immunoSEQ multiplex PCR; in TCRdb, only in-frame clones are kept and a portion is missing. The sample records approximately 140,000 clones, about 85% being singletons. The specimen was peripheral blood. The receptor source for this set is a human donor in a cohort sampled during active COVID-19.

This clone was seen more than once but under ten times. CDR3 coding DNA: TGTGCCAGCAGCTTAGATGGGGCAGGTAATCAGCCCCAGCATTTT. This encodes CASSLDGAGNQPQHF. The chain combines TRBV11-3 with TRBJ1-5; tentative D call: TRBD1 (5 bases). Germline V CDR1 and CDR2: SGHNT, YENEEA. V was cut by 0 bases and J by 4 bases, with 10 bases left in between. The CDR3 loop spans 15 amino acids. Looking up the rest from reference TRBV11-3 and TRBJ1-5 gives the full variable domain: EAGVVQSPRYKIIEKKQPVAFWCNPISGHNTLYWYLQNLGQGPELLIRYENEEAVDDSQLPKDRFSAERLKGVDSTLKIQPAELGDSAVYLCASSLDGAGNQPQHFGDGTRLSIL.

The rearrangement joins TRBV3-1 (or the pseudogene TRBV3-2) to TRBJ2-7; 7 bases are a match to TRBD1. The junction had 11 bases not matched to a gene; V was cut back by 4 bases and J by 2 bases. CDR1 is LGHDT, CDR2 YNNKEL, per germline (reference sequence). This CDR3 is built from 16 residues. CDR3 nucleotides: TGTGCCAGCAGCCCCTCGGCACAGGGGTCTACCTACGAGCAGTACTTC. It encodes CASSPSAQGSTYEQYF.

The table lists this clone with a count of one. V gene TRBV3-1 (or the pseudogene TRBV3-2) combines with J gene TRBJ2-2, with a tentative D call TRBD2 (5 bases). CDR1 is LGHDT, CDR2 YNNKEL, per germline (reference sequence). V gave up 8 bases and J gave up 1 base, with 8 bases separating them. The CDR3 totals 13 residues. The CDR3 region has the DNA TGTGCCAGCTCCCGGGGGAACACCGGGGAGCTGTTTTTT. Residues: CASSRGNTGELFF.

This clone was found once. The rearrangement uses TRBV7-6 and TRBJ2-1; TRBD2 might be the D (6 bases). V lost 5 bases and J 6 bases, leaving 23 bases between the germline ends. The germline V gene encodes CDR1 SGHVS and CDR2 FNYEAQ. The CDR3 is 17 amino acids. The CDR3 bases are TGTGCCAGCAGCCCCTGGACGGTTAGCGGAGGGGCCAATGAGCAGTTCTTC. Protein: CASSPWTVSGGANEQFF.

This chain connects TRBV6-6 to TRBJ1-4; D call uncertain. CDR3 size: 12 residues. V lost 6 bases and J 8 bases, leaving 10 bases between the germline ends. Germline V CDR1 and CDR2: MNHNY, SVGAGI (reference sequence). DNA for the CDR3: TGTGCCAGCAGGACGGGGAAGGAAAAACTGTTTTTT. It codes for CASRTGKEKLFF.

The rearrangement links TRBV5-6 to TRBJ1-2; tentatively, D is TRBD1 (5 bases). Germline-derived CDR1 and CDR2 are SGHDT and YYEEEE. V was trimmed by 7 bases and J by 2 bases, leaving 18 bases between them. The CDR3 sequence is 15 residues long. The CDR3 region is CASRLRGGANYGYTF. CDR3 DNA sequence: TGTGCCAGCCGGTTGCGTGGAGGGGCCAACTATGGCTACACCTTC.

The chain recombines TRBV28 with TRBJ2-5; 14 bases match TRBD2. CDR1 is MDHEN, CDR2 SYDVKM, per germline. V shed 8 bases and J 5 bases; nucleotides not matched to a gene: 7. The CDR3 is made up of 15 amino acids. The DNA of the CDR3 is TGTGCCAGCCGACTAGCGGGGGGGCCGGAGGAGACCCAGTACTTC. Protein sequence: CASRLAGGPEETQYF.

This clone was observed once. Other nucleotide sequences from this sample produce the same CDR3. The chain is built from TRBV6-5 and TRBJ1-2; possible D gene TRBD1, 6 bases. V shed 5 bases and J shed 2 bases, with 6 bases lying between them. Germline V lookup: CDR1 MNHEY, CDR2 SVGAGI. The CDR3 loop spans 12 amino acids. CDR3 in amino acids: CASSTGNYGYTF. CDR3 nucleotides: TGTGCCAGCAGTACAGGGAACTATGGCTACACCTTC.

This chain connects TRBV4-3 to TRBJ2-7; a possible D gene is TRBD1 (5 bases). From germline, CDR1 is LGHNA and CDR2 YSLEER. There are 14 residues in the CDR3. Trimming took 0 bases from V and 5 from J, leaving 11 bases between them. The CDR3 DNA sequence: TGCGCCAGCAGCCAAGACCAGGGTCGCAACGAGCAGTACTTC. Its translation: CASSQDQGRNEQYF.